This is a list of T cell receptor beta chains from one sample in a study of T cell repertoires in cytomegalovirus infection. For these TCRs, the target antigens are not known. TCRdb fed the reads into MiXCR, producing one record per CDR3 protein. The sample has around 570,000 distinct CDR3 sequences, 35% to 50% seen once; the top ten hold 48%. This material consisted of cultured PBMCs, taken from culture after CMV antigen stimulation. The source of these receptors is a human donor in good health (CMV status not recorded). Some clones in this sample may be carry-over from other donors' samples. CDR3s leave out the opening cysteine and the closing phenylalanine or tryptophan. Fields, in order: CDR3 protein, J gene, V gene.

CDR3 protein: ASSHKYLEEQY; J gene: TRBJ2-7; V gene: TRBV23-1
CDR3 protein: ASSFLRGRLGNTIY; J gene: TRBJ1-3; V gene: TRBV11-2
CDR3 protein: ASSIMTHYGYT; J gene: TRBJ1-2; V gene: TRBV7-2
CDR3 protein: SSSPNPNQPQH; J gene: TRBJ1-5; V gene: TRBV7-2
CDR3 protein: ASSVRWGSEAF; J gene: TRBJ1-1; V gene: TRBV12-3/TRBV12-4
CDR3 protein: ASSLVPPSEQY; J gene: TRBJ2-7; V gene: TRBV7-2
CDR3 protein: ASTLKTGAQSPLH; J gene: TRBJ1-6; V gene: TRBV7-2
CDR3 protein: SARDVGKYTDTQY; J gene: TRBJ2-3; V gene: TRBV20-1
CDR3 protein: ASSPRQGGADTQY; J gene: TRBJ2-3; V gene: TRBV11-1
CDR3 protein: ASSYLAVGQQY; J gene: TRBJ2-7; V gene: TRBV28
CDR3 protein: ASSLRGRAPRSYETQY; J gene: TRBJ2-5; V gene: TRBV19
CDR3 protein: ASSLKGLAGATDTQY; J gene: TRBJ2-3; V gene: TRBV7-8
CDR3 protein: ASSPLAGGPSDEQF; J gene: TRBJ2-1; V gene: TRBV19
CDR3 protein: ASSPERMGKETQY; J gene: TRBJ2-5; V gene: TRBV18
CDR3 protein: ASSLRPSYEQY; J gene: TRBJ2-7; V gene: TRBV7-2
CDR3 protein: ASSDDPPSTF; J gene: TRBJ1-1; V gene: TRBV4-2
CDR3 protein: ASRRDRDQETQY; J gene: TRBJ2-5; V gene: TRBV19
CDR3 protein: ASSLGAGGAYGYT; J gene: TRBJ1-2; V gene: TRBV27
CDR3 protein: ASGLVLIAGGPNEQF; J gene: TRBJ2-1; V gene: TRBV12-5
CDR3 protein: ASSLDRGWGTMKQF; J gene: TRBJ2-1; V gene: TRBV11-2
CDR3 protein: AGVAGGWADTQY; J gene: TRBJ2-3; V gene: TRBV7-2
CDR3 protein: ASSLSPSPLIPYEQY; J gene: TRBJ2-7; V gene: TRBV7-6
CDR3 protein: ASSQVGQIQETQY; J gene: TRBJ2-5; V gene: TRBV4-1
CDR3 protein: ASSGDVPYNEQF; J gene: TRBJ2-1; V gene: TRBV6-2/TRBV6-3
CDR3 protein: ATQAIGAWGVRETQY; J gene: TRBJ2-5; V gene: TRBV27
CDR3 protein: SARGWGPGGNTEAF; J gene: TRBJ1-1; V gene: TRBV20-1
CDR3 protein: ASSGTGGIPYEQY; J gene: TRBJ2-7; V gene: TRBV7-1
CDR3 protein: ASSQVLGRANNEKLF; J gene: TRBJ1-4; V gene: TRBV4-1
CDR3 protein: ASTWGENTEAF; J gene: TRBJ1-1; V gene: TRBV6-2/TRBV6-3